One sample yielded the 29 T cell receptor beta chains listed below, sequenced in a study of radiation and T cells in renal cell carcinoma. TCRdb's table, derived via immunoSEQ multiplex PCR, lists solely in-frame clones and lacks some. The repertoire consists of 130,000 or so clones, with approximately 82% occurring once and the leading ten covering under 30%. Time point in this sample: baseline pretreatment blood. Described treatment: 15 Gy SBRT to primary tumor, nephrectomy 4 weeks later. The material sequenced was blood, taken from a patient whose treatment included radiotherapy and nephrectomy. These receptor sequences come from a woman aged 45 to 65 with renal cell carcinoma.

V and J are TRBV7-8 and TRBJ2-1; 13 bases align to TRBD2. The V segment lost 5 bases and the J segment 8 bases; nucleotides outside the gene matches: 12. The CDR3 length is 17 residues. From germline, CDR1 is SGHVS and CDR2 FQNEAQ. The DNA of the CDR3 is TGTGCCAGCAGCGTAACCGGGACTAGCGGGGCCGCCCATGAGCAGTTCTTC. This encodes CASSVTGTSGAAHEQFF.

This clone came up once. The V and J genes are TRBV28 and TRBJ2-1; 8 bases agree with TRBD2. Trimming cost V 4 bases and J 6 bases; bases outside gene matches: 8. Germline V lookup: CDR1 MDHEN, CDR2 SYDVKM. The CDR3 is 15 amino acids. The DNA of the CDR3 is TGTGCCAGCAGTTCCGGGACTAGTCAGCTCAATGAGCAGTTCTTC. It yields the protein CASSSGTSQLNEQFF.

This clone has only a few counts. V is TRBV11-2 and J is TRBJ2-1; the D gene is possibly TRBD1 (5 bases). Trimming took off 5 bases at V and 5 bases at J, with 10 bases between the two ends. Germline V lookup: CDR1 SGHAT, CDR2 FQNNGV. The CDR3 length is 13 residues. CDR3 sequence: CASSPPGNNEQFF. Written as DNA, the CDR3 is TGTGCCAGCAGCCCGCCAGGGAACAATGAGCAGTTCTTC. The variable domain in full, with the rest retrieved from reference TRBV11-2 and TRBJ2-1, is EAGVAQSPRYKIIEKRQSVAFWCNPISGHATLYWYQQILGQGPKLLIQFQNNGVVDDSQLPKDRFSAERLKGVDSTLKIQPAKLEDSAVYLCASSPPGNNEQFFGPGTRLTVL.

V and J are TRBV6-1 and TRBJ1-1, with 9 bases that match TRBD1. CDR3 length: 15 residues. J lost 5 bases, V lost 4 bases, and 8 bases had no gene match. CDR1 and CDR2 from the germline V gene are MNHNS and SASEGT. The CDR3 DNA follows: TGTGCCAGCAGTGGCCCGGGACAGGGAGGAACTGAAGCTTTCTTT. This gives the protein CASSGPGQGGTEAFF.

The chain employs TRBV30 and TRBJ1-3; D is undetermined. CDR1 is GTSNPN, CDR2 SVGIG, per germline (reference sequence). The CDR3 consists of 14 residues. V was pared by 2 bases and J by 1 base, with 9 bases between. CDR3 amino acids: CAWSPLKSGNTIYF. In nucleotides, the CDR3 is TGTGCCTGGAGTCCCTTGAAGTCTGGAAACACCATATATTTT.

The chain is built from TRBV5-4 and TRBJ2-3; D is undetermined. With 0 bases removed from V and 4 bases from J, the gap between germline ends came to 6 bases. Germline V CDR1 and CDR2: SGHNT, YYREEE (reference sequence). The CDR3 is made up of 13 amino acids. The CDR3 nucleotides read TGTGCCAGCAGCTTGGAACAGTCAGATACGCAGTATTTT. Residues: CASSLEQSDTQYF.

CDR3 coding DNA: TGTGCCAGCAGTGAAGACAGTAGCAATCAGCCCCAGCATTTT. The encoded protein is CASSEDSSNQPQHF. The chain links TRBV25-1 to TRBJ1-5, with a possible D match to TRBD1 (5 bases). The CDR3 loop spans 14 amino acids. Trimming left V 2 bases short and J 0 bases short, with 5 bases between. CDR1 and CDR2 from the germline V gene are MGHDK and SYGVNS.

This chain connects TRBV7-2 to TRBJ2-5; D not certain. The ends were cut back, 5 bases at V and 13 bases at J, with 17 bases in the middle. The CDR3 is 12 amino acids. Germline V CDR1 and CDR2: SGHTA, FQGNSA. The CDR3 nucleotides are TGTGCCAGCAGCCCCTGGAACTCCTCCCCGTACTTC. This translates into CASSPWNSSPYF.

This chain uses TRBV18 with TRBJ2-7, with 11 bases aligning to TRBD1. With V trimmed by 0 bases and J by 2 bases, 3 bases remained unmatched. Germline CDR1 and CDR2: KGHSH and LQKENI. The CDR3 totals 16 residues. The CDR3 sequence is CASSPPWGQGAYEQYF. CDR3 DNA sequence: TGTGCCAGCTCACCACCGTGGGGACAGGGGGCCTACGAGCAGTACTTC.

This clone was observed a few times. Here the CDR3 reads CASSPGQGNAEAFF. In nucleotides, the CDR3 is TGTGCCAGCAGCCCGGGACAGGGGAATGCTGAAGCTTTCTTT. The chain links TRBV9 to TRBJ1-1; TRBD1 matches 10 bases. V lost 4 bases, J lost 6 bases, and 6 bases stayed unmatched. Germline CDR1 SGDLS, CDR2 YYNGEE. The CDR3 is made up of 14 amino acids.

V and J are TRBV5-1 and TRBJ2-1, with D possibly matching TRBD2 (5 bases). CDR1 SGHRS and CDR2 YFSETQ come from the germline V gene. This CDR3 region has 13 residues. V was pared by 4 bases and J by 8 bases, with 13 bases between. The chain's CDR3 is CASSPLARDEQFF. CDR3 DNA: TGCGCCAGCAGCCCGCTCGCGAGGGATGAGCAGTTCTTC.

This clone was detected a few times. This sequence joins TRBV9 and TRBJ2-1; D is unclear. Per the germline V gene, CDR1 is SGDLS and CDR2 is YYNGEE. Trimming pared 0 bases from V and 5 bases from J, leaving 12 bases between. This CDR3 comprises 15 residues. As DNA, the CDR3 is TGTGCCAGCAGCGTAGATAGGGCACGCAACAATGAGCAGTTCTTC. Protein: CASSVDRARNNEQFF.

The table lists this clone with a few counts. This chain connects TRBV5-1 to TRBJ2-3; D remains unclear. The CDR3 contains 15 residues. The ends were cut back, 3 bases at V and 0 bases at J, with 11 bases in the middle. Germline lookup yields CDR1 SGHRS and CDR2 YFSETQ. CDR3 region: CASSSIQPSTDTQYF. DNA of the CDR3: TGCGCCAGCAGCTCGATCCAGCCTAGCACAGATACGCAGTATTTT.

This clone was seen only a few times. The CDR3 DNA reads as TGCAGCGTTGGGGAAGAGAACACTGAAGCTTTCTTT. Translated: CSVGEENTEAFF. The rearrangement joins TRBV29-1 to TRBJ1-1; D is uncertain. The CDR3 spans 12 residues. Trimming cost V 4 bases and J 1 base, with 7 bases left between them. CDR1 SQVTM and CDR2 ANQGSEA come from the germline V gene.

The rearrangement links TRBV11-3 to TRBJ1-3; D is unresolved. The V and J ends lost 5 bases and 5 bases respectively, with 25 bases between them. Germline V gene sequence: CDR1 SGHNT, CDR2 YENEEA. The CDR3 sequence is 18 residues long. The CDR3 DNA reads as TGTGCCAGCAGCGCGAATCGACTCCTGCACCCAGATCGAAACACCATATATTTT. Its protein is CASSANRLLHPDRNTIYF.

J is TRBJ2-7 and V is TRBV5-1; D remains ambiguous. Trimming pared 0 bases from V and 0 bases from J, leaving 7 bases between. CDR3 length: 14 residues. Per the germline V gene, CDR1 is SGHRS and CDR2 is YFSETQ. The CDR3 coding sequence is TGCGCCAGCAGCTTGGAAGGTCGCTCCTACGAGCAGTACTTC. Translating gives CASSLEGRSYEQYF. Based on the CDR3 plus reference TRBV5-1 and TRBJ2-7, the full variable domain is KAGVTQTPRYLIKTRGQQVTLSCSPISGHRSVSWYQQTPGQGLQFLFEYFSETQRNKGNFPGRFSGRQFSNSRSEMNVSTLELGDSALYLCASSLEGRSYEQYFGPGTRLTVT.

V is TRBV6-6 and J is TRBJ1-5, with 8 nucleotides matching TRBD1. The CDR3 consists of 15 residues. J lost 2 bases, V lost 6 bases, and 6 bases had no gene match. The germline V gene has CDR1 MNHNY and CDR2 SVGAGI (reference sequence). The CDR3 loop reads CASRKQQGGNQPQHF. CDR3 nucleotides: TGTGCCAGCAGAAAACAACAGGGGGGCAATCAGCCCCAGCATTTT.

The rearrangement joins TRBV19 to TRBJ2-3, with TRBD2 matching over 12 bases. The V gene end was trimmed by 3 bases and the J gene end by 11 bases; junction bases not matched to a gene: 9. The CDR3 has 15 amino acids. From germline, CDR1 is LNHDA and CDR2 SQIVND (reference sequence). The CDR3, as DNA: TGTGCCAGTAGTATGCGGACTAGCGGGAATAAGGGGCAGTATTTT. It yields the protein CASSMRTSGNKGQYF.

The chain recombines TRBV5-1 with TRBJ2-1, with 7 nucleotides matching TRBD2. The CDR3 totals 15 residues. Germline CDR1 reads SGHRS; CDR2 reads YFSETQ. V dropped 4 bases and J dropped 2; count of bases not matched to a gene: 6. CDR3 sequence (DNA): TGCGCCAGCAGCCCCACTAGCGTGACCTACAATGAGCAGTTCTTC. This codes for CASSPTSVTYNEQFF.

This sequence joins TRBV6-5 and TRBJ2-5, with a weak D call TRBD2 (5 bases). This CDR3 comprises 13 residues. V lost 0 bases to trimming and J lost 7 bases, with 9 bases between them. In germline, CDR1 is MNHEY, CDR2 SVGAGI. DNA of the CDR3: TGTGCCAGCAGTTACTCAGTGGAGGCGACCCAGTACTTC. Protein: CASSYSVEATQYF.

The chain couples TRBV30 to TRBJ2-1, with D perhaps TRBD1 (6 bases). Trimming left V 0 bases short and J 4 bases short, with 13 bases between. The CDR3 has 15 amino acids. Germline V CDR1 and CDR2: GTSNPN, SVGIG (reference sequence). The CDR3 DNA is TGTGCCTGGAGTGTATTAGGGGGAAGATACAATGAGCAGTTCTTC. It encodes CAWSVLGGRYNEQFF. Filled out from reference TRBV30 and TRBJ2-1, the complete variable domain reads SQTIHQWPATLVQPVGSPLSLECTVEGTSNPNLYWYRQAAGRGLQLLFYSVGIGQISSEVPQNLSASRPQDRQFILSSKKLLLSDSGFYLCAWSVLGGRYNEQFFGPGTRLTVL.

The chain is built from TRBV4-1 and TRBJ2-7; 7 nucleotides agree with TRBD1. CDR3 length: 17 amino acids. V shed 1 base and J 4 bases; nucleotides not matched to a gene: 13. Germline V CDR1 and CDR2: MGHRA, YSYEKL. The CDR3 coding sequence is TGCGCCAGCAGCCAAGGTTTGGGGACAGAGGGACCTTACGAGCAGTACTTC. Protein product: CASSQGLGTEGPYEQYF.

In this sample, this clone turned up a few times. The chain combines TRBV10-3 with TRBJ2-5, with TRBD2 identical over 9 bases. Germline CDR1 reads ENHRY; CDR2 reads SYGVKD. The CDR3 contains 15 residues. The junction had 7 bases not matched to a gene; V was cut back by 4 bases and J by 4 bases. The CDR3 sequence: CAISATSGGGETQYF. The CDR3 nucleotides are TGTGCCATCAGTGCGACTAGCGGAGGGGGAGAGACCCAGTACTTC.

The sample holds one count of this clone. This rearrangement joins TRBV19 to TRBJ2-2; D gene uncertain. CDR1 is LNHDA, CDR2 SQIVND, per germline (reference sequence). The CDR3 runs to 13 residues. V lost 4 bases to trimming and J lost 3 bases, with 6 bases between them. Here the CDR3 reads CASSNPYTGELFF. DNA for the CDR3: TGTGCCAGTAGTAACCCTTACACCGGGGAGCTGTTTTTT.

This clone came up once. Additional DNA sequences in this sample encode the identical CDR3. The rearrangement joins TRBV7-2 to TRBJ2-5; D may match TRBD1 or TRBD2 (5 bases each). The V and J ends lost 4 bases and 3 bases respectively, with 9 bases between them. Germline V gives CDR1 SGHTA, CDR2 FQGNSA. CDR3 length equals 13 residues. CDR3 nucleotide sequence: TGTGCCAGCAGCTCGCAGGGAGAAGAGACCCAGTACTTC. This gives the protein CASSSQGEETQYF.

V is TRBV30 and J is TRBJ1-2; TRBD1 might be the D (6 bases). V was shortened by 0 bases and J by 6 bases, with 11 bases between the two germline ends. Germline CDR1 and CDR2: GTSNPN and SVGIG (reference sequence). The CDR3 contains 13 residues. DNA for the CDR3: TGTGCCTGGAGTGTACACAGACAGGATGGCTACACCTTC. This encodes CAWSVHRQDGYTF. Complete variable domain (other parts from reference TRBV30 and TRBJ1-2): SQTIHQWPATLVQPVGSPLSLECTVEGTSNPNLYWYRQAAGRGLQLLFYSVGIGQISSEVPQNLSASRPQDRQFILSSKKLLLSDSGFYLCAWSVHRQDGYTFGSGTRLTVV.

V usage is TRBV19 and J usage is TRBJ1-1; D is ambiguous. The germline gives CDR1 LNHDA, CDR2 SQIVND (reference sequence). This CDR3 contains 12 residues. Deletions cut 6 bases from V and 6 bases from J, with 11 bases between. CDR3 sequence: CASSLGRAEAFF. CDR3 bases: TGTGCCAGTAGCCTGGGGAGGGCTGAAGCTTTCTTT.

The chain combines TRBV2 with TRBJ1-5; D is unclear. The V end was cut by 3 bases, the J end by 1 base, with 7 bases between. The CDR3 covers 14 residues. Per the germline V gene, CDR1 is SNHLY and CDR2 is FYNNEI. CDR3 in DNA: TGTGCCAGCAGTGAGAAATTGAGCAATCAGCCCCAGCATTTT. It is translated as CASSEKLSNQPQHF.

J is TRBJ1-2 and V is TRBV5-1; D not resolved. CDR3 length equals 15 residues. Deletions cut 3 bases from V and 2 bases from J, with 14 bases between. Per germline, CDR1 SGHRS and CDR2 YFSETQ. The DNA for the CDR3 is TGCGCCAGCAGCTCGGCCGCGGGGAGCAACTATGGCTACACCTTC. It is translated as CASSSAAGSNYGYTF.